This T cell receptor (beta chain) was found in a study of CD8+ T cells in alopecia areata. Study as a whole: Affected scalp percentage set treated patients' severity scores.

On this clone: The antigen remains unidentified. In the same sample, other DNA sequences code for this CDR3.

Germline CDR1 is SGHTA and CDR2 is FQGNSA. The CDR3 covers 14 residues. J was trimmed by 3 bases and V by 4 bases; bases with no gene match: 6. Broader study findings: Besides other cells, scalp samples also yield sequences of resident alphabeta T cells from normal skin.

Regarding treatment: oral pan-JAK inhibitor, 5-10 mg twice daily. Specimens obtained from alopecia areata patients comprised lesional scalp punch biopsies and peripheral blood. RNA, once extracted, was reverse transcribed into cDNA for use as the sequencing template. TCRdb's table, derived via immunoSEQ multiplex PCR, lists solely in-frame clones and lacks some. The data show around 120,000 clones, with about 50% seen just once and about 0.5% held by the top ten. This clonotype was sampled from a human donor with alopecia areata. Sample: CD4+ T cells sorted from blood, taken at week 4, from a patient treated with tofacitinib. V gene TRBV7-2 combines with J gene TRBJ2-7; 7 bases align to TRBD1. The CDR3 DNA follows: TGTGCCAGCAGCTCCCAGACAGGGAGCTACGAGCAGTACTTC. This codes for CASSSQTGSYEQYF. Looking up the rest from reference TRBV7-2 and TRBJ2-7 gives the full variable domain: GAGVSQSPSNKVTEKGKDVELRCDPISGHTALYWYRQSLGQGLEFLIYFQGNSAPDKSGLPSDRFSAERTGGSVSTLTIQRTQQEDSAVYLCASSSQTGSYEQYFGPGTRLTVT.